This T cell receptor (beta chain) was profiled in a study of Graves' ophthalmopathy and Graves' hyperthyroidism. RNA transcripts were the source from which TCR beta CDR3 regions were amplified. The first round was an RT-PCR with HTBI primers, and the second round was a multiplex PCR. From the multiplex PCR reads, TCRdb called clonotypes with MiXCR, one entry per CDR3 protein. The table has roughly 170,000 distinct CDR3 sequences, 35% to 45% seen once. This clonotype has at least ten counts. V shed 0 bases and J shed 3 bases, with 3 bases lying between them. The CDR3 runs to 12 residues. Germline V lookup: CDR1 MNHEY, CDR2 SVGEGT.

The sample consisted of peripheral blood. This chain links TRBV6-2 or TRBV6-3 with TRBJ2-7; no clear D gene. This sequence originates from a man younger than 40 with Graves' ophthalmopathy. CDR3 sequence: CASSYSVYEQYF. CDR3 coding DNA: TGTGCCAGCAGTTACTCGGTCTACGAGCAGTACTTC.